The sample holds many counts of the clone carrying this T cell receptor beta chain. Its antigen is still unknown. The data stem from a study of OX40 agonist ivuxolimab in advanced cancers. Notes on the study in general: Dosing at 0.1 to 3.0 mg/kg was accompanied by clonal expansion of CD4+ and CD8+ blood T cells by week 6.

Profiled with immunoSEQ multiplex PCR; TCRdb holds only in-frame clones, not every one. Of over 85,000 clones detected, roughly 89% appear once; the ten largest clones hold approximately 0.54%. The CDR3 contains 20 residues. Germline-derived CDR1 and CDR2 are SGHDN and FVKESK. V was cut by 1 base and J by 10 bases, with 31 bases left in between. The gene calls are TRBV14 and TRBJ2-2; D is perhaps TRBD2 (7 bases). The TCR sequence derives from an adult with an advanced solid tumor such as melanoma, head and neck, liver or kidney cancer. The specimen was CD4+ or CD8+ T cells sorted from blood, collected in a trial of the OX40 agonist ivuxolimab. CDR3 sequence reads: CASSQGYLTRGALHRKELFF. The CDR3, as DNA: TGTGCCAGCAGCCAAGGGTACCTGACCCGGGGGGCCCTGCACCGAAAGGAGCTGTTTTTT.